A single sample gave rise to the 32 T cell receptor beta chains below, sequenced in a study of blood T cell repertoires in COVID-19 (TCRdb year 2020). Library creation used the immunoSEQ multiplex PCR assay. In TCRdb, the immuneACCESS table is reduced to in-frame sequences with V and J assigned. These tables do not hold every clone; where another copy was compared, an unresolved V gene accounts for under half, and the others remain unexplained. This sample comprises about 52,000 clones, more than 80% of them detected only once. The top ten clonotypes cover approximately 15% of the sample. The sample taken for sequencing was peripheral blood. The receptors shown here come from a human donor in a cohort sampled during active COVID-19.

CDR3 in DNA: TGTGCCAGCAGCTTAAGCCGACTCAATGAGCAGTTCTTC. Protein product: CASSLSRLNEQFF. The rearrangement joins TRBV11-2 to TRBJ2-1, with D unresolved. Trimming removed 2 bases from V and 6 bases from J, with 8 bases in between. The CDR3 contains 13 residues. Germline assignment: CDR1 SGHAT and CDR2 FQNNGV.

This chain joins TRBV5-3 and TRBJ1-4; 7 bases line up with TRBD1. TRBV5-3 is an open reading frame whose function is uncertain. V lost 4 bases to trimming and J lost 0 bases; unmatched junction nucleotides: 3. The CDR3 length is 15 residues. For the CDR3, the DNA is TGTGCCAGAAGCAACAGGGGCTCAACTAATGAAAAACTGTTTTTT. This encodes CARSNRGSTNEKLFF.

The V gene is TRBV5-4, the J gene TRBJ2-1, with 9 bases lining up with TRBD1. Germline V gene sequence: CDR1 SGHNT, CDR2 YYREEE (reference sequence). The CDR3 runs 16 residues. Germline trimming cut 7 bases from V and 6 bases from J; bases unmatched to any gene: 14. In nucleotides, the CDR3 is TGTGCCAGCCTTTTTTTTGACAGGGGGAAAGGCAATGAGCAGTTCTTC. This codes for CASLFFDRGKGNEQFF.

This clone was picked up a small number of times. The chain couples TRBV30 to TRBJ2-3, with D hard to call. Trimming stripped 0 bases from V and 2 bases from J, with 6 bases between. This CDR3 comprises 13 residues. The V gene's germline CDR1 is GTSNPN and CDR2 SVGIG (reference sequence). The CDR3 protein is CAWSVENTDTQYF. CDR3 nucleotides: TGTGCCTGGAGTGTTGAGAACACAGATACGCAGTATTTT.

This chain links TRBV6-5 with TRBJ2-7, with 7 bases identical to TRBD1. Per germline, CDR1 MNHEY and CDR2 SVGAGI. V was pared by 4 bases and J by 2 bases, with 8 bases of the junction left unmatched. This CDR3 is built from 15 residues. The CDR3 DNA is TGTGCCAGCAGTTCAAGGACAGGAGCGACCTACGAGCAGTACTTC. Its protein product is CASSSRTGATYEQYF.

The V call is TRBV28, the J call TRBJ1-2; 10 bases map to TRBD1. This CDR3 comprises 16 residues. V dropped 7 bases and J dropped 8; count of bases not matched to a gene: 16. Looked up from germline, CDR1 is MDHEN and CDR2 is SYDVKM. The CDR3 here is CASTPSNGGTGAGYTF. CDR3 nucleotides: TGTGCCAGCACTCCTTCTAACGGAGGGACAGGGGCAGGCTACACCTTC.

The table lists this clone with a count of one. The chain has TRBV28 and TRBJ1-4; TRBD1 matches at 7 bases. Germline-derived CDR1 and CDR2 are MDHEN and SYDVKM. The CDR3 totals 14 residues. The V gene end was trimmed by 5 bases and the J gene end by 3 bases; junction bases not matched to a gene: 3. The CDR3 loop is CASSQGGSNEKLFF. The CDR3 DNA reads TGTGCCAGCAGTCAAGGGGGCTCTAATGAAAAACTGTTTTTT.

This clone was found a few times. This chain connects TRBV18 to TRBJ2-2, with D maybe TRBD1 (6 bases). Deletions cut 2 bases from V and 3 bases from J, with 16 bases between. The CDR3 covers 17 residues. Germline CDR1 is KGHSH and CDR2 is LQKENI. This chain's CDR3 is CASSPFTPTGDTGELFF. In DNA, the CDR3 is TGTGCCAGCTCACCATTCACGCCGACAGGCGACACCGGGGAGCTGTTTTTT. Complete variable domain (other parts from reference TRBV18 and TRBJ2-2): NAGVMQNPRHLVRRRGQEARLRCSPMKGHSHVYWYRQLPEEGLKFMVYLQKENIIDESGMPKERFSAEFPKEGPSILRIQQVVRGDSAAYFCASSPFTPTGDTGELFFGEGSRLTVL.

This clone was recorded once. This rearrangement joins TRBV5-8 to TRBJ1-3, with D tentatively TRBD1 (5 bases). The CDR3 is 15 amino acids. The V and J ends lost 1 base and 0 bases respectively, with 8 bases between them. Germline-derived CDR1 and CDR2 are SGHTS and YDEGEE. CDR3: CASSLSGGSGNTIYF. Here the CDR3 DNA reads TGTGCCAGCAGCTTGTCGGGGGGCTCTGGAAACACCATATATTTT. The full variable domain, completed using reference TRBV5-8 and TRBJ1-3, is EAGVTQSPTHLIKTRGQQATLRCSPISGHTSVYWYQQALGLGLQFLLWYDEGEERNRGNFPPRFSGRQFPNYSSELNVNALELEDSALYLCASSLSGGSGNTIYFGEGSWLTVV.

J is TRBJ2-3 and V is TRBV5-1; TRBD1 agrees at 11 bases. Trimming took 4 bases from V and 5 from J; bases not matched to a gene: 12. CDR3 length equals 17 residues. Germline-derived CDR1 and CDR2 are SGHRS and YFSETQ. In DNA, the CDR3 is TGCGCCAGCAGCCTCCCCCGGACAGGGGGCGCGGGAGATACGCAGTATTTT. Its protein product is CASSLPRTGGAGDTQYF.

The chain employs TRBV7-8 and TRBJ1-6; maybe TRBD1 (6 bases). This CDR3 region has 18 residues. Per the germline V gene, CDR1 is SGHVS and CDR2 is FQNEAQ. Trimming pared 5 bases from V and 3 bases from J, leaving 20 bases between. This CDR3 is CASSVFPIRGDYNSPLHF. CDR3 DNA: TGTGCCAGCAGCGTTTTTCCTATCAGGGGAGACTATAATTCACCCCTCCACTTT.

The gene calls are TRBV18 and TRBJ1-5; TRBD1 matches at 7 bases. The CDR3 runs 18 residues. V shed 2 bases, J shed 7 bases, and the junction held 17 bases outside the gene matches. CDR1 is KGHSH and CDR2 is LQKENI in the germline V gene. CDR3 in amino acids: CASSPGTRYRGSDQPQHF. DNA for the CDR3: TGTGCCAGCTCACCAGGTACCCGTTACAGGGGTTCGGACCAGCCCCAGCATTTT.

The chain has TRBV6-5 and TRBJ1-3, with 7 bases fitting TRBD1. Germline loops: CDR1 MNHEY, CDR2 SVGAGI. V lost 6 bases and J lost 3; bases outside the gene matches: 5. The CDR3 spans 14 residues. The CDR3 DNA reads TGTGCCAGCAGCATGACAGGGCATGGAAACACCATATATTTT. It yields the protein CASSMTGHGNTIYF.

This chain uses TRBV27 with TRBJ1-2; D unclear. This CDR3 has 15 residues. CDR1 is MNHEY and CDR2 is SMNVEV in the germline V gene (reference sequence). V lost 3 bases and J lost 4, with 15 bases in between. The CDR3 DNA follows: TGTGCCAGCAGTTTGGGAGCTGAGAAGGTCTATGGCTACACCTTC. It translates to CASSLGAEKVYGYTF.

The chain recombines TRBV19 with TRBJ2-3; 8 bases align to TRBD1. The CDR3 has 14 residues. Germline assignment: CDR1 LNHDA and CDR2 SQIVND (reference sequence). The V and J ends lost 7 bases and 4 bases, in that order; junction bases with no gene match: 7. Here the CDR3 DNA reads TGTGCCAGTAAACAGGACAGGGTGGCAGATACGCAGTATTTT. This codes for CASKQDRVADTQYF.

The table lists this clone with a few counts. The V gene is TRBV5-5, the J gene TRBJ2-3, with 9 bases that match TRBD2. The CDR3 loop spans 16 amino acids. V shed 4 bases, J shed 0 bases, and the junction held 6 bases outside the gene matches. CDR1 is SGHKS and CDR2 is YYEKEE in the germline V gene (reference sequence). The CDR3 DNA is TGTGCCAGCAGCATCGGACTAGCGACTAGCACAGATACGCAGTATTTT. Protein: CASSIGLATSTDTQYF.

The chain couples TRBV4-1 to TRBJ2-3; TRBD2 aligns across 7 bases. The germline gives CDR1 MGHRA, CDR2 YSYEKL. V lost 4 bases, J lost 0 bases, and 10 bases stayed unmatched. This CDR3 comprises 17 residues. DNA for the CDR3: TGCGCCAGCAGCCGAGGGAGCGGGACTACTAGCACAGATACGCAGTATTTT. Its translation is CASSRGSGTTSTDTQYF.

The CDR3 coding sequence is TGTGCCTCCCTCGCGTCGAACAGAAATGATGAAGCTTTCTTT. Protein sequence: CASLASNRNDEAFF. The chain employs TRBV10-3 and TRBJ1-1; D ambiguous. Germline V gene lookup returns CDR1 ENHRY and CDR2 SYGVKD. Trimming took 11 bases from V and 7 from J, leaving 23 bases between them. The CDR3 is made up of 14 amino acids.

The V and J genes are TRBV19 and TRBJ1-2; 9 positions match TRBD1. The CDR3 is 13 amino acids. The trim removed 5 bases at V and 7 bases at J, leaving 5 bases unmatched. Germline V CDR1 and CDR2: LNHDA, SQIVND (reference sequence). The CDR3, as DNA: TGTGCCAGTAGTCGACAGGGGGATAGTGGCTACACCTTC. Encoded protein: CASSRQGDSGYTF.

The chain is built from TRBV7-2 and TRBJ2-7; 7 bases are shared with TRBD1. The germline V gene has CDR1 SGHTA and CDR2 FQGNSA. V shed 1 base, J shed 3 bases, and the junction held 6 bases outside the gene matches. The CDR3 totals 15 residues. The CDR3 region is CASSLVGGLGYEQYF. CDR3 sequence (DNA): TGTGCCAGCAGCTTAGTAGGGGGCTTAGGCTACGAGCAGTACTTC.

V usage is TRBV30 and J usage is TRBJ2-3, with D possibly being TRBD2 (5 bases). CDR1 GTSNPN and CDR2 SVGIG come from the germline V gene (reference sequence). V gave up 1 base and J gave up 5 bases, with 7 bases separating them. The CDR3 extends over 12 amino acids. The CDR3 loop is CAWSGAGDTQYF. CDR3 in DNA: TGTGCCTGGAGTGGGGCGGGAGATACGCAGTATTTT.

V and J are TRBV30 and TRBJ1-6, with unresolved D. The CDR3 runs to 16 residues. Trimming took off 2 bases at V and 5 bases at J, with 16 bases between the two ends. CDR1 and CDR2 from the germline V gene are GTSNPN and SVGIG (reference sequence). The chain's CDR3 is CAWSPTEGVNNSPLHF. The CDR3 nucleotides read TGTGCCTGGAGTCCCACGGAGGGCGTGAATAATTCACCCCTCCACTTT.

The chain recombines TRBV19 with TRBJ1-5; TRBD1 is a possible D gene (5 bases). With 5 bases removed from V and 2 bases from J, the gap between germline ends came to 10 bases. Germline CDR1 is LNHDA and CDR2 is SQIVND (reference sequence). This CDR3 has 14 residues. This CDR3 reads CASSSRGGNQPQHF. The CDR3 region has the DNA TGTGCCAGTAGTTCCCGGGGGGGCAATCAGCCCCAGCATTTT.

The chain is built from TRBV9 and TRBJ1-1; no firm D call. Trimming took off 0 bases at V and 1 base at J, with 7 bases between the two ends. Germline V gene lookup returns CDR1 SGDLS and CDR2 YYNGEE. The CDR3 loop spans 14 amino acids. The CDR3 region is CASSVVTGNTEAFF. For the CDR3, the DNA is TGTGCCAGCAGCGTAGTCACGGGGAACACTGAAGCTTTCTTT.

This clone appeared once. The chain couples TRBV6-5 to TRBJ1-1; D may be TRBD1 (6 bases). The CDR3 consists of 14 residues. Trimming cost V 6 bases and J 2 bases, with 13 bases left between them. Germline assignment: CDR1 MNHEY and CDR2 SVGAGI. The chain's CDR3 is CASSQQGINTEAFF. CDR3 coding DNA: TGTGCCAGCAGCCAACAGGGAATCAACACTGAAGCTTTCTTT.

The chain is built from TRBV12-5 and TRBJ2-1; TRBD2 matches 9 bases. This CDR3 comprises 15 residues. Germline CDR1 and CDR2: LGHNT and FRNRAP. The V gene end was trimmed by 1 base and the J gene end by 7 bases; junction bases not matched to a gene: 5. CDR3 in amino acids: CASGLGASGMNEQFF. CDR3 in DNA: TGTGCTAGTGGTTTGGGGGCTAGCGGGATGAATGAGCAGTTCTTC.

This clone was detected a few times. This chain links TRBV2 with TRBJ1-5, with a weak D call TRBD1 (5 bases). Trimming removed 7 bases at V and 0 bases at J, with 10 bases between. Germline V gene lookup returns CDR1 SNHLY and CDR2 FYNNEI. CDR3 length: 14 residues. CDR3 loop: CASTLTASNQPQHF. The CDR3 region has the DNA TGTGCCAGCACGTTGACAGCTAGCAATCAGCCCCAGCATTTT. Together with reference TRBV2 and TRBJ1-5, the CDR3 gives the full variable domain: EPEVTQTPSHQVTQMGQEVILRCVPISNHLYFYWYRQILGQKVEFLVSFYNNEISEKSEIFDDQFSVERPDGSNFTLKIRSTKLEDSAMYFCASTLTASNQPQHFGDGTRLSIL.

V and J are TRBV6-4 and TRBJ2-1, with 11 positions matching TRBD2. Germline V gene sequence: CDR1 MRHNA, CDR2 SNTAGT. CDR3 length: 15 residues. V dropped 3 bases and J dropped 8; count of bases not matched to a gene: 6. CDR3 region: CASSELISGRDEQFF. CDR3 bases: TGTGCCAGCAGTGAATTGATTAGCGGGAGGGATGAGCAGTTCTTC.

The chain combines TRBV7-9 with TRBJ1-2; D unresolved. Germline V lookup: CDR1 SEHNR, CDR2 FQNEAQ (reference sequence). The CDR3 contains 13 residues. V was cut by 7 bases and J by 7 bases, with 16 bases left in between. The CDR3 bases are TGTGCCAGCACCAACGACCAACGCGGTGGCTACACCTTC. Protein: CASTNDQRGGYTF.

This clone was seen a single time. V is TRBV28 and J is TRBJ2-3; D perhaps matches TRBD2 (7 bases). From germline, CDR1 is MDHEN and CDR2 SYDVKM. V lost 5 bases to trimming and J lost 3 bases, with 21 bases between them. The CDR3 has 17 amino acids. CDR3 protein: CASSAPSGEGGTDTQYF. CDR3 DNA sequence: TGTGCCAGCAGTGCCCCTTCGGGAGAGGGGGGGACAGATACGCAGTATTTT.

The rearrangement links TRBV5-1 to TRBJ1-4; TRBD1 aligns across 7 bases. CDR3 size: 14 residues. CDR1 SGHRS and CDR2 YFSETQ come from the germline V gene. The trim removed 3 bases at V and 7 bases at J, leaving 6 bases unmatched. This CDR3 reads CASSWQGEGEKLFF. The CDR3 DNA follows: TGCGCCAGCAGCTGGCAGGGGGAAGGTGAAAAACTGTTTTTT.

The rearrangement links TRBV12-3 or TRBV12-4 to TRBJ1-2, with 7 positions matching TRBD1. The junction had 3 bases not matched to a gene; V was cut back by 5 bases and J by 3 bases. This CDR3 is built from 13 residues. The CDR3 coding sequence is TGTGCCAGCAGTCTAACAGGGGACTATGGCTACACCTTC. Translating gives CASSLTGDYGYTF.